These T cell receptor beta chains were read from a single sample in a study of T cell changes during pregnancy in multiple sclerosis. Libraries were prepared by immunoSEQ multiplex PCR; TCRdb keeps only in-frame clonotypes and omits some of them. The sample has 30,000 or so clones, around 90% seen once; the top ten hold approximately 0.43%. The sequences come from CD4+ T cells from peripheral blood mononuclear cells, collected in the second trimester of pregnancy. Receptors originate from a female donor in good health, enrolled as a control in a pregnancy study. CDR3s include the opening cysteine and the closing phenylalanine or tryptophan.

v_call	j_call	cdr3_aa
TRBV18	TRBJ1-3	CASSPTGQVLGNTIYF
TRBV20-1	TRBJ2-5	CSASSPETQYF
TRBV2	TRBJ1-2	CASSAGTQLHGYTF
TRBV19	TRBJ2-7	CASTPGQGAYEQYF
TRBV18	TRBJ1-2	CASSPGQGRDYGYTF
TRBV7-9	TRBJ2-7	CASSPDRSLEQYF
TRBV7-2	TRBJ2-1	CASSLGSGRVSEQFF
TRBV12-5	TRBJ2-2	CASGLVLAGHRANTGELFF
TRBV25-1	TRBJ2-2	CASSRAGTGELFF
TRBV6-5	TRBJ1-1	CASGDSWYTEAFF